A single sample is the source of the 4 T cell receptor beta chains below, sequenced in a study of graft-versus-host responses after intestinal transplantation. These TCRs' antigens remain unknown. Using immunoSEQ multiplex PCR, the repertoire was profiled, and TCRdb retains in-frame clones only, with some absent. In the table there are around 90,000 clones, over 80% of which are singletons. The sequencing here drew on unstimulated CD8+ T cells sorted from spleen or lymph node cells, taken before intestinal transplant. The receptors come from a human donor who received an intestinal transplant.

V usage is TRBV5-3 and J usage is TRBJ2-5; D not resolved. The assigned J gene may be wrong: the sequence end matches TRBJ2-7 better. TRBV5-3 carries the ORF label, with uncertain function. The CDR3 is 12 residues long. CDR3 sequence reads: CARSPASYEQYF. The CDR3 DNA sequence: TGTGCCAGAAGCCCGGCTAGCTACGAGCAGTACTTC.

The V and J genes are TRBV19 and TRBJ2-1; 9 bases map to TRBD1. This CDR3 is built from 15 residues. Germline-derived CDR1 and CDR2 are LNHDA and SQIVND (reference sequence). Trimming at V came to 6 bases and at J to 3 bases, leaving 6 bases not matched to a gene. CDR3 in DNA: TGTGCCAGTAGCCGACAGGGGGGGTTCTACAATGAGCAGTTCTTC. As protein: CASSRQGGFYNEQFF.

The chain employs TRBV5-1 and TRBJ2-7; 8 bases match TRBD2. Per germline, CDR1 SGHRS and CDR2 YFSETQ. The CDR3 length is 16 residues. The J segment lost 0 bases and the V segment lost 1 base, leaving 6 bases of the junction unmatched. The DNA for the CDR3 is TGCGCCAGCAGCTTGATCACTAGCGGAAGCTCCTACGAGCAGTACTTC. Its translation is CASSLITSGSSYEQYF.

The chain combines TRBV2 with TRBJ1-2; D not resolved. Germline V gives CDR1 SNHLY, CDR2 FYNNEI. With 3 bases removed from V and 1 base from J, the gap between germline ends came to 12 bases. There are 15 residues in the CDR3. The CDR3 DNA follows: TGTGCCAGCAGTGAGTTAGAAAGTTTTAACTATGGCTACACCTTC. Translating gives CASSELESFNYGYTF.